These T cell receptor beta chains were read from a single sample in a study of identifying expanded T cells in peripheral blood. TCRdb's table, derived via immunoSEQ multiplex PCR, lists solely in-frame clones and lacks some. Of around 84,000 clones detected, over 85% appear once; the ten largest clones hold 7.3%. The sample taken for sequencing was blood. The receptors come from a person aged 18 to 70 in good health. Both conserved end residues are part of each CDR3. A D gene is named only where the DNA matches it firmly. Only some rows state a clone size, as once, few, many or a class for expanded clones.

>16|TRBV7-2|TRBD1|-|TRBJ2-5
TGTGCCAGCAGCTGGAGGACAGGGGGTTTTTACGAGACCCAGTACTTC
CASSWRTGGFYETQYF
>20|TRBV5-1|TRBD2|few|TRBJ2-1
TGCGCCAGCAGCTCCCTGTGGCGCGGGGGGGCTACGAGCAAGAGGGATGAGCAGTTCTTC
CASSSLWRGGATSKRDEQFF
>14|TRBV7-9|TRBD2|-|TRBJ2-1
TGTGCCAGCAGCTCCCCCCGAAGCGGGAGTACCAAGTTCTTC
CASSSPRSGSTKFF
>14|TRBV5-1|-|-|TRBJ1-2
TGCGCCAGCCGGACAGCAACAACTAACTATGGCTACACCTTC
CASRTATTNYGYTF
>14|TRBV19|TRBD1|-|TRBJ1-6
TGTGCCAGTAGTAATGACAGGGGGAATTCACCCCTCCACTTT
CASSNDRGNSPLHF
>16|TRBV19|-|-|TRBJ1-2
TGTGCCAGTAGATTGGTAGCCCGGACAGCTAACTATGGCTACACCTTC
CASRLVARTANYGYTF
>15|TRBV18|-|-|TRBJ2-7
TGTGCCAGCTCACCACGAACAGGGGGGGACTACGAGCAGTACTTC
CASSPRTGGDYEQYF
>11|TRBV28|-|once|TRBJ2-4
TGTGCCAGCAGTTTAGGTAACATTCAGTACTTC
CASSLGNIQYF
>14|TRBV7-3|TRBD1|-|TRBJ1-1
TGTGCCAGCAGCTTAAGAGGGGGCGAATCTGAAGCTTTCTTT
CASSLRGGESEAFF
>13|TRBV6-6|-|-|TRBJ1-3
TGTGCCAGCCGGTGGACAGTTGGAAACACCATATATTTT
CASRWTVGNTIYF
>16|TRBV7-6|TRBD2|-|TRBJ2-1
TGTGCCAGCAGCTTGATAGCGGGAGGCCCATACAATGAGCAGTTCTTC
CASSLIAGGPYNEQFF
>15|TRBV19|-|once|TRBJ1-1
TGTGCCAGTAGTGTACAGGGAATTGCGAACACTGAAGCTTTCTTT
CASSVQGIANTEAFF
>15|TRBV2|-|-|TRBJ2-2
TGTGCCAGCAGTGTATACCGGATGAACACCGGGGAGCTGTTTTTT
CASSVYRMNTGELFF
>14|TRBV9|-|-|TRBJ2-7
TGTGCCAGTTCCGAAGGGTTTGAGTCCTACGAGCAGTACTTC
CASSEGFESYEQYF
>17|TRBV4-2|TRBD2|-|TRBJ2-3
TGTGCCAGCAGCCACCTCCCTACTAGCGCTAGCACAGATACGCAGTATTTT
CASSHLPTSASTDTQYF
>18|TRBV5-1|-|-|TRBJ2-2
TGCGCCAGCAGCCCCGGACCTTCAGGAAGACAGAACACCGGGGAGCTGTTTTTT
CASSPGPSGRQNTGELFF
>13|TRBV18|-|-|TRBJ1-5
TGTGCCAGCTCACCATCCCCTCTTCAGCCCCAGCATTTT
CASSPSPLQPQHF
>14|TRBV30|-|-|TRBJ2-1
TGTGCCTGGAGCCCAACAGGGTTGTTCGGTGAGCAGTTCTTC
CAWSPTGLFGEQFF
>13|TRBV4-1|-|few|TRBJ1-1
TGCGCCAGCAGCCTCTCCCTGGGCACTGAAGCTTTCTTT
CASSLSLGTEAFF
>14|TRBV12-5|TRBD2|-|TRBJ2-1
TGTGCTAGTGGATGGGACTATGAACCCTCTACAAAGTTCTTC
CASGWDYEPSTKFF
>13|TRBV5-1|-|-|TRBJ2-7
TGCGCCAGCAGCTTGGGACAGCGCTACGAGCAGTACTTC
CASSLGQRYEQYF
>15|TRBV6-5|-|-|TRBJ1-2
TGTGCCAGCCTCCTCTCCAGGAACGGTGGCTATGGCTACACCTTC
CASLLSRNGGYGYTF
>16|TRBV15|TRBD2|-|TRBJ2-4
TGTGCCACCAGCAGAGGGAGCGGGGTAGCCAAAAACATTCAGTACTTC
CATSRGSGVAKNIQYF
>18|TRBV18|-|-|TRBJ1-3
TGTGCCAGCTCACCGACCCCGGGACGGACCTACTCTGGAAACACCATATATTTT
CASSPTPGRTYSGNTIYF
>16|TRBV4-1|TRBD1|-|TRBJ2-7
TGCGCCAGCAGCCAAGTCAGAGCCGGGACAGCCTACGAGCAGTACTTC
CASSQVRAGTAYEQYF
>15|TRBV6-1|-|-|TRBJ1-5
TGTGCCAGCAGTAGGGACCCTTATAGCAATCAGCCCCAGCATTTT
CASSRDPYSNQPQHF
>13|TRBV6-5|TRBD1|-|TRBJ1-1
TGTGCCAGCTCTCCGAGCAGGGGGACTGAAGCTTTCTTT
CASSPSRGTEAFF
>15|TRBV28|-|-|TRBJ2-2
TGTGCCAGCAGATCCGGGTCAGCGAACACCGGGGAGCTGTTTTTT
CASRSGSANTGELFF
>12|TRBV6-5|-|-|TRBJ2-7
TGTGCCAGCAGTTCGGAGGCTGGCGAGCAGTACTTC
CASSSEAGEQYF
>19|TRBV5-4|TRBD2|-|TRBJ2-1
TGTGCCAGCAGCTTGGCTACGGGGTATTTGGGACTAGTATTCGGTGAGCAGTTCTTC
CASSLATGYLGLVFGEQFF
>13|TRBV30|-|-|TRBJ1-3
TGTGCCTGGAAAAAAGGGGCTGGAAACACCATATATTTT
CAWKKGAGNTIYF
>15|TRBV10-2|-|-|TRBJ1-1
TGCGCCAGCAGTGACCCCCGACAGGAGAACACTGAAGCTTTCTTT
CASSDPRQENTEAFF
>13|TRBV7-2|-|-|TRBJ1-1
TGTGCCAGCAGCTTTATCGCGAACACTGAAGCTTTCTTT
CASSFIANTEAFF
>14|TRBV7-6|-|-|TRBJ2-7
TGTGCCAGCAGCCCTCGTAGGGCCTCCTACGAGCAGTACTTC
CASSPRRASYEQYF
>15|TRBV30|-|-|TRBJ2-6
TGTGCCTGGAGGGTAGGGTGGTCTGGGGCCAACGTCCTGACTTTC
CAWRVGWSGANVLTF
>14|TRBV28|-|-|TRBJ1-2
TGTGCCAGCAGAACCCCGAGTGGGAGAAATGGCTACACCTTC
CASRTPSGRNGYTF
>13|TRBV7-9|-|-|TRBJ1-4
TGTGCCAGCAGCTTCGCAACTAATGAAAAACTGTTTTTT
CASSFATNEKLFF
>11|TRBV20-1|-|few|TRBJ1-1
TGCAGTGCCCAGGGGAACACTGAAGCTTTCTTT
CSAQGNTEAFF
>13|TRBV18|-|-|TRBJ1-1
TGTGCCAGCTCACCGGCAGGGAACACTGAAGCTTTCTTT
CASSPAGNTEAFF
>15|TRBV7-7|-|once|TRBJ2-3
TGTGCCAGCAGCTTAAGCGGATCCAGCACAGATACGCAGTATTTT
CASSLSGSSTDTQYF
>13|TRBV14|-|-|TRBJ2-7
TGTGCCAGCAGCCAAGATCTTACTTACGAGCAGTACTTC
CASSQDLTYEQYF
>13|TRBV7-3|-|-|TRBJ2-1
TGTGCCAGCAGCACTGACGGCTACAATGAGCAGTTCTTC
CASSTDGYNEQFF
>13|TRBV30|-|-|TRBJ2-7
TGTGCCTGGAGTATGGACTCTCCCTACGAGCAGTACTTC
CAWSMDSPYEQYF
>16|TRBV6-6|-|-|TRBJ2-7
TGTGCCAGCAGTTACCCCCAGGGTCCGACCTCCTACGAGCAGTACTTC
CASSYPQGPTSYEQYF
>16|TRBV7-9|TRBD1|-|TRBJ2-5
TGTGCCAGCAGCTGGGACAGGGTCCTCTCCCAAGAGACCCAGTACTTC
CASSWDRVLSQETQYF
>14|TRBV9|-|-|TRBJ1-2
TGTGCCAGCAGCGTAGATGGGGAAGGGTATGGCTACACCTTC
CASSVDGEGYGYTF
>14|TRBV6-1|-|-|TRBJ2-1
TGTGCCAGCACCGAACCCAGGGAGTTCAATGAGCAGTTCTTC
CASTEPREFNEQFF
>12|TRBV18|-|-|TRBJ2-7
TGTGCCAGCTCACCAGTAGGGGGGACAAGGGATTTC
CASSPVGGTRDF
>17|TRBV4-1|TRBD2|-|TRBJ2-3
TGCGCCAGCAGCCAAGATCGGGAGGGAGGTGGCACAGATACGCAGTATTTT
CASSQDREGGGTDTQYF
>16|TRBV29-1|TRBD1|-|TRBJ1-6
TGCAGCGTTGTAGACAGGGGGCCAGGTCTAGGATCACCCCTCCACTTT
CSVVDRGPGLGSPLHF
>16|TRBV7-9|-|-|TRBJ1-1
TGTGCCAGCAGCGCCCGAGGTGGTCGCGGGAACACTGAAGCTTTCTTT
CASSARGGRGNTEAFF
>14|TRBV19|-|-|TRBJ2-3
TGTGCCAGTAGTCCGACCGCTAGCACAGATACGCAGTATTTT
CASSPTASTDTQYF
>17|TRBV5-4|TRBD2|-|TRBJ2-7
TGTGCCAGCAGCTCCCGCCCCACTAGCGGGAGGGACTACGAGCAGTACTTC
CASSSRPTSGRDYEQYF
>16|TRBV18|-|-|TRBJ1-4
TGTGCCAGCTCACCACTCTTACTTGCAACTAATGAAAAACTGTTTTTT
CASSPLLLATNEKLFF
>16|TRBV6-5|TRBD1|-|TRBJ1-3
TGTGCCAGCAGTTACTTCCCACAGGGGGCTGGAAACACCATATATTTT
CASSYFPQGAGNTIYF